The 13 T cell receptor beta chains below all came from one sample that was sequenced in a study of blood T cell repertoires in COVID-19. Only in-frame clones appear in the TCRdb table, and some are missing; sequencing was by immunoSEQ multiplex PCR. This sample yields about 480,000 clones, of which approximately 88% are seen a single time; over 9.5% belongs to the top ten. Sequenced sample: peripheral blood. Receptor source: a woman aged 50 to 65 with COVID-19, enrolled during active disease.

The CDR3 DNA follows: TGCGCCAGCAGTCAGTCCATTTCCGGGGAGCTGTTTTTT. It codes for CASSQSISGELFF. The chain recombines TRBV5-1 with TRBJ2-2; no definite D call. CDR3 size: 13 residues. V was cut by 5 bases and J by 6 bases, with 11 bases left in between. The germline V gene encodes CDR1 SGHRS and CDR2 YFSETQ.

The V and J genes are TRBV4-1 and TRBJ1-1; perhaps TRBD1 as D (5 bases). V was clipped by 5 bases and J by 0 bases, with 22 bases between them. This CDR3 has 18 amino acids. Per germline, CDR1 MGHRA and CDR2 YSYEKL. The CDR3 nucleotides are TGCGCCAGCAGCTACACCCCCTGGGACGGGAGGATGAACACTGAAGCTTTCTTT. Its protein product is CASSYTPWDGRMNTEAFF.

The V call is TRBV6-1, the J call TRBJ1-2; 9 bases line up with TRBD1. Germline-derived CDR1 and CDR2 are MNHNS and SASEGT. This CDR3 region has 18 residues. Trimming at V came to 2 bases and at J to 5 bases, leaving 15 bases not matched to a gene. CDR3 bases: TGTGCCAGCAGTGAATTTGCCCTCGGACAGGGGATCGGGTATGGCTACACCTTC. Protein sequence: CASSEFALGQGIGYGYTF.

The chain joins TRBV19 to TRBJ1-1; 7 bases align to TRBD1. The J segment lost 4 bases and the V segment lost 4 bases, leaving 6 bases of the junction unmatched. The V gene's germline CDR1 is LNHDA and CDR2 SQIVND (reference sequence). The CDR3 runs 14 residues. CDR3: CASSTGQQGTEAFF. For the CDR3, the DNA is TGTGCCAGTAGTACGGGACAGCAAGGCACTGAAGCTTTCTTT.

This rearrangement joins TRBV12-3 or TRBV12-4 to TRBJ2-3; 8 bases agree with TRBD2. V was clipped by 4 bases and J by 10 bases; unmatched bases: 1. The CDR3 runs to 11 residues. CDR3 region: CASSSRGAQYF. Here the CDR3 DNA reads TGTGCCAGCAGTTCGCGGGGGGCGCAGTATTTT.

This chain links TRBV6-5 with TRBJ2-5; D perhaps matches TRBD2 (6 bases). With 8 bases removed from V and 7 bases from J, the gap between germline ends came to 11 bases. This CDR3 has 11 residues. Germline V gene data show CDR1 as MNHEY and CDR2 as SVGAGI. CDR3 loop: CASGPGGTQYF. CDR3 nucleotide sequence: TGTGCCAGCGGACCCGGGGGGACCCAGTACTTC.

The CDR3 DNA sequence: TGTGCCAGCAGTCCATCGGGACAGGGTGGCCGGATGGGAGAGACCCAGTACTTC. The encoded protein is CASSPSGQGGRMGETQYF. V gene TRBV6-6 combines with J gene TRBJ2-5, with 9 bases lining up with TRBD1. The CDR3 consists of 18 residues. The V gene's germline CDR1 is MNHNY and CDR2 SVGAGI (reference sequence). After removal of 5 bases from V and 4 bases from J, the junction contained 17 bases not matched to a gene.

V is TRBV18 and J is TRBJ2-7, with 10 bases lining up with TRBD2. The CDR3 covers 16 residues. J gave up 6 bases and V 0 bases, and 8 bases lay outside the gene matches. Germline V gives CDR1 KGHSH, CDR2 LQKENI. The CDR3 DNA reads TGTGCCAGCTCACCACCGAGAGTAGCGGGGGGTGTCGAGCAGTACTTC. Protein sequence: CASSPPRVAGGVEQYF.

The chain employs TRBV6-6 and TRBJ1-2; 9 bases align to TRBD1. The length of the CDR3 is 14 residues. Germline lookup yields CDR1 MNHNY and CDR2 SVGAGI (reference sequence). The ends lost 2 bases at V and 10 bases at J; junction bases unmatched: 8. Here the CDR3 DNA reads TGTGCCAGCAGTTACGGGGACAGGGAAAAGGCCTACACCTTC. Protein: CASSYGDREKAYTF.

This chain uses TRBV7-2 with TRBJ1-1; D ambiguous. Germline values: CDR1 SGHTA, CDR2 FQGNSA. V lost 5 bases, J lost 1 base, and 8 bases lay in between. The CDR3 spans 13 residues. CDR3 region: CASSTQRNTEAFF. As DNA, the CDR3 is TGTGCCAGCAGCACCCAGCGGAACACTGAAGCTTTCTTT. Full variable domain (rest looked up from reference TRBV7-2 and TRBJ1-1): GAGVSQSPSNKVTEKGKDVELRCDPISGHTALYWYRQSLGQGLEFLIYFQGNSAPDKSGLPSDRFSAERTGGSVSTLTIQRTQQEDSAVYLCASSTQRNTEAFFGQGTRLTVV.

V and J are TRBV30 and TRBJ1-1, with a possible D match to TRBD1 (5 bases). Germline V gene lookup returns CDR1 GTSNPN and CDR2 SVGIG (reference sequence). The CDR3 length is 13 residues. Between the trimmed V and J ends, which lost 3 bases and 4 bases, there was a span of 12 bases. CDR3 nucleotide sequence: TGTGCCTGGAGAGTTGACAGCTTCACTGAAGCTTTCTTT. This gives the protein CAWRVDSFTEAFF.

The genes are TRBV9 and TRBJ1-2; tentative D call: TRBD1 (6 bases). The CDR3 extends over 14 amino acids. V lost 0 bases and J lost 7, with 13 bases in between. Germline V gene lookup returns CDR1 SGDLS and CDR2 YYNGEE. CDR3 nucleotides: TGTGCCAGCAGCGTAGAAGGGGGGGCGCTTGGCTACACCTTC. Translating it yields CASSVEGGALGYTF.

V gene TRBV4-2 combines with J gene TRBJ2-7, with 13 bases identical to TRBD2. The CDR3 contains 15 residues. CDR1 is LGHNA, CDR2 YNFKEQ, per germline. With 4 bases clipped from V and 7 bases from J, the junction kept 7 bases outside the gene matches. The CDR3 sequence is CASSLSGTSGKEQYF. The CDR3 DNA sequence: TGTGCCAGCAGCCTTTCCGGGACTAGCGGGAAGGAGCAGTACTTC.